The clone carrying this TCR beta chain was seen a handful of times. What it recognizes is unknown. Building the TCR beta libraries relied on iRepertoire HTBI primers, and CDR3 regions underwent Arm-PCR. TCRdb reprocessed the multiplex PCR reads via MiXCR and lists one record per CDR3 protein. The sample yields a few hundred thousand distinct CDR3 sequences, approximately 20% seen once. Specified time point: newly diagnosed GD, antithyroid drugs for less than 3 months. The TCR library was made from RNA that had been extracted from PBMCs in TRIzol. Germline V gene lookup returns CDR1 SNHLY and CDR2 FYNNEI. The V end lost 5 bases, the J end lost 1 base, and 20 bases lay between the germline ends. The CDR3 covers 17 residues. The source of the sample is a study of regulatory T cells in long-lasting Graves disease. Overall study findings and caveats: TCR diversity was lower in persistent Graves' patients (versus newly diagnosed ones).

Sequencing used peripheral blood mononuclear cells (PBMCs), obtained at new diagnosis, from a patient treated with antithyroid drugs. The chain joins TRBV2 to TRBJ1-1; TRBD1 might be the D (6 bases). The origin of this receptor is a female donor with Graves disease. This chain's CDR3 is CASSLSDRLTSNTEAFF. CDR3 nucleotides: TGTGCCAGCAGTTTATCAGACAGGCTCACATCGAACACTGAAGCTTTCTTT.